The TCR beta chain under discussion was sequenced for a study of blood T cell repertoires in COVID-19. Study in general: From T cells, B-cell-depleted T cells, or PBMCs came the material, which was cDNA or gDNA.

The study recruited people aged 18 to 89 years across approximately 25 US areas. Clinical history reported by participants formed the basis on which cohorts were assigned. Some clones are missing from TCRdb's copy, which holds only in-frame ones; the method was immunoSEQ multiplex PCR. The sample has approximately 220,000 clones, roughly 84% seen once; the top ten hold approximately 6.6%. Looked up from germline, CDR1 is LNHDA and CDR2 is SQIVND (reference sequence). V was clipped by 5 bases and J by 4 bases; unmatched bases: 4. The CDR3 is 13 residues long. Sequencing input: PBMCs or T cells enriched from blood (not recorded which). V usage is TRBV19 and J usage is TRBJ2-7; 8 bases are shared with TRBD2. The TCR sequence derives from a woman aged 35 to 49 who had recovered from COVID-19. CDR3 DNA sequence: TGTGCCAGTAGTGCGAGCGGGAGTTACGAGCAGTACTTC. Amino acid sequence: CASSASGSYEQYF.